Listed below are T cell receptor beta chains from one sample, sequenced in a study of T cells in Graves' hyperthyroidism and ophthalmopathy. TCRdb re-called the multiplex PCR reads with MiXCR, one entry per CDR3 protein. The table lists 250,000 to 350,000 distinct CDR3 sequences, about 20% of them singletons, with over 55% in the top ten. The sequencing sample was made of blood. The receptors originated from a young man with Graves' ophthalmopathy. CDR3s leave out the opening cysteine and the closing phenylalanine or tryptophan. Each record gives: J gene, CDR3 length, V gene, CDR3 protein.

j_gene: TRBJ2-3; len: 14; v_gene: TRBV12-5; CDR3aa: ASGEVAGMETDTQY
j_gene: TRBJ2-4; len: 12; v_gene: TRBV18; CDR3aa: ASSPSAGKNIQY
j_gene: TRBJ2-5; len: 13; v_gene: TRBV3-1; CDR3aa: ASSQDRAGQDDQY
j_gene: TRBJ1-1; len: 11; v_gene: TRBV2; CDR3aa: ASSVTRDTEAF
j_gene: TRBJ1-5; len: 10; v_gene: TRBV6-5; CDR3aa: ASSSRGASQH
j_gene: TRBJ2-2; len: 11; v_gene: TRBV27; CDR3aa: ASNEGSTGELF
j_gene: TRBJ2-3; len: 16; v_gene: TRBV20-1; CDR3aa: SAGGGESGRAPTDTQY
j_gene: TRBJ2-1; len: 12; v_gene: TRBV15; CDR3aa: ATSKTETYNEQF
j_gene: TRBJ2-7; len: 13; v_gene: TRBV10-2; CDR3aa: ASKSGATGAYEQY
j_gene: TRBJ2-7; len: 11; v_gene: TRBV5-1; CDR3aa: ASSVQGASEQY
j_gene: TRBJ1-1; len: 13; v_gene: TRBV30; CDR3aa: AWSEGRGTNTEAF
j_gene: TRBJ2-3; len: 14; v_gene: TRBV28; CDR3aa: ASSFGQGWGTDTQY
j_gene: TRBJ2-1; len: 13; v_gene: TRBV12-3/TRBV12-4; CDR3aa: ASRHGTSAYNEQF
j_gene: TRBJ2-6; len: 16; v_gene: TRBV11-3; CDR3aa: ASSSTGTGYSGANVLT
j_gene: TRBJ2-3; len: 15; v_gene: TRBV7-2; CDR3aa: ASSAQRRGINLGTQY